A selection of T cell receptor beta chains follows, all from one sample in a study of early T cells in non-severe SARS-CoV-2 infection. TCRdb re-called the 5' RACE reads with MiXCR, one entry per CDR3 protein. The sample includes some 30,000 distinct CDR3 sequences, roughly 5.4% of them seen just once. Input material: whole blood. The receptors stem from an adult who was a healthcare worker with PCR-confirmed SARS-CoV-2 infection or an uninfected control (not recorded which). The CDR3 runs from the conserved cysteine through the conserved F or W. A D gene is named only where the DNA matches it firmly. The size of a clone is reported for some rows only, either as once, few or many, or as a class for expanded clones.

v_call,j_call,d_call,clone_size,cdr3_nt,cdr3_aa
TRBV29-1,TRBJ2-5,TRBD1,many,TGCAGCGTTCGACCGGGACAGGGAGAGACCCAGTACTTC,CSVRPGQGETQYF
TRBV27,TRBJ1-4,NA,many,TGTGCCAGCAAATTAAGCACTAATGAAAAACTGTTTTTT,CASKLSTNEKLFF
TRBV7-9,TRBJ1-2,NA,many,TGTGCCAGCAGCTTAGAGGTGGGGGCATTAGACTATGGCTACACCTTC,CASSLEVGALDYGYTF
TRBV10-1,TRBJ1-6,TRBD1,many,TGCGCCAGCAGTGGACAGGGGATTTCACCCCTCCACTTT,CASSGQGISPLHF
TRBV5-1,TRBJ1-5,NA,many,TGCGCCAGCAAACAGGGCGAAGGGAATCAGCCCCAGCATTTT,CASKQGEGNQPQHF
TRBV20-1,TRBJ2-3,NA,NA,TGCAGTGTTAATAGGCCTTCCTCAGATACGCAGTATTTT,CSVNRPSSDTQYF
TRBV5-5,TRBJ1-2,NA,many,TGTGCCAGCAGCTCTCCCGGGGCCTATGGCTACACCTTC,CASSSPGAYGYTF
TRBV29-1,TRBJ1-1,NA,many,TGCAGCGCCAGTCGCACAGGGAGGGGATCTGAAGCTTTCTTT,CSASRTGRGSEAFF
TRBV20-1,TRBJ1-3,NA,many,TGCAGTGCTAGATTCGGGGGGGAGAACACCATATATTTT,CSARFGGENTIYF
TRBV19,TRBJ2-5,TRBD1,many,TGTGCCAGTAGGGGTAGACAGGGGGCGAAGACCCAGTACTTC,CASRGRQGAKTQYF
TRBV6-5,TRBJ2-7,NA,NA,TGTGCCAGCAGTTACTCGTGGAACTACGAGCAGTACTTC,CASSYSWNYEQYF
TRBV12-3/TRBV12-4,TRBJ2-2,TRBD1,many,TGTGCCAGCAGTCTAGGGACAGGGATAACCGGGGAGCTGTTTTTT,CASSLGTGITGELFF